The sequence of this T cell receptor beta chain was determined in a study of shared clonotypes between healthy human individuals. This CDR3 contains 12 residues. CDR1 and CDR2 from the germline V gene are SNHLY and FYNNEI. The V end lost 8 bases, the J end lost 0 bases, and 7 bases lay between the germline ends. The repertoire was sequenced with immunoSEQ multiplex PCR; TCRdb's copy has only in-frame clones and lacks some. The sample has approximately 700,000 clones; about three quarters are singletons. The chain carries TRBV2 and TRBJ2-5; no firm D call. This TCR was recovered from a young woman in good health. Sequencing was done on a sample of memory CD4+ T cells sorted from blood. Stated subset: CD45RA-negative fraction. The CDR3, as DNA: TGTGCCAGCCGGCGCAACCAAGAGACCCAGTACTTC. This sequence encodes CASRRNQETQYF.